This TCR beta chain came from a study of blood T cell repertoires in COVID-19. Trimming took 0 bases from V and 8 from J; bases not matched to a gene: 4. The CDR3 has 15 residues. Germline lookup yields CDR1 SGHNT and CDR2 YENEEA. Some clones are missing from TCRdb's copy, which holds only in-frame ones; the method was immunoSEQ multiplex PCR. The sample gives about 160,000 clones, less than 85% of which show up once; less than 20% is in the top ten. Recruitment covered about 26 US areas and drew participants whose ages spanned about 18 to 90 years. Sequenced sample: PBMCs or T cells enriched from blood (not recorded which). The chain joins TRBV11-3 to TRBJ2-1, with 10 nucleotides matching TRBD2. The clonotype originates from a man in his 60s who had recovered from COVID-19. The CDR3 DNA reads as TGTGCCAGCAGCTTAGAAGCGGGAGGGGTGGATGAGCAGTTCTTC. It specifies CASSLEAGGVDEQFF.